This entry is about one T cell receptor (beta chain). Assay used: immunoSEQ multiplex PCR; TCRdb lists only in-frame clones, some missing. The sample lists about 110,000 clones, nearly 90% occurring once. This sample was included in a study of T cell responses to AZD1222 COVID-19 vaccine. The CDR3 contains 15 residues. Germline CDR1 MNHEY, CDR2 SMNVEV (reference sequence). V gave up 6 bases and J gave up 3 bases, with 17 bases separating them. The material sequenced was peripheral blood, taken on day 0 of AZD1222 vaccination. This chain links TRBV27 with TRBJ1-2, with D tentatively TRBD1 (5 bases). This clonotype originated in an adult in good health. In nucleotides, the CDR3 is TGTGCCAGCAGCATGTCCGGGGACGGGGACTATGGCTACACCTTC. Amino acid sequence: CASSMSGDGDYGYTF.